The 14 T cell receptor beta chains in this list originate from one sample, sequenced in a study of cytomegalovirus exposure and HLA in healthy donors. A multiplex PCR was run with 60 Vbeta primers and 13 Jbeta primers. The protocol was immunoSEQ multiplex PCR, while the TCRdb copy is restricted to in-frame clones and leaves out a portion. The data contain about 150,000 clones, about 75% of them singletons. Sample: PBMCs. These receptors originate from a young man in good health and CMV-seropositive.

The chain has TRBV2 and TRBJ2-1, with 10 bases identical to TRBD2. V shed 6 bases, J shed 2 bases, and the junction held 4 bases outside the gene matches. Germline CDR1 SNHLY, CDR2 FYNNEI. The CDR3 runs 15 residues. This CDR3 reads CASRDSGRTYNEQFF. Here the CDR3 DNA reads TGTGCCAGCAGGGATAGCGGGAGGACCTACAATGAGCAGTTCTTC.

The chain uses TRBV5-1 and TRBJ1-2, with 8 bases matching TRBD1. The V gene end was trimmed by 1 base and the J gene end by 8 bases; junction bases not matched to a gene: 10. The CDR3 covers 15 residues. CDR1 is SGHRS, CDR2 YFSETQ, per germline. CDR3 DNA sequence: TGCGCCAGCAGCTTGTATCTAGGACAGGGAAGCGGCTACACCTTC. This sequence encodes CASSLYLGQGSGYTF.

This clone appeared a single time. The chain combines TRBV29-1 with TRBJ2-2; perhaps TRBD2 as D (6 bases). Germline V gene data show CDR1 as SQVTM and CDR2 as ANQGSEA. The CDR3 spans 15 residues. V lost 5 bases to trimming and J lost 5 bases, with 18 bases between them. The CDR3, as DNA: TGCAGCGTTCTTCTTCCGGGAGCCCAAACCGGGGAGCTGTTTTTT. Translating gives CSVLLPGAQTGELFF.

The sample holds a few counts of this clone. The CDR3 DNA reads TGTGCCAGCAGTGAACTCGCCAACCGAGACAATGAGCAGTTCTTC. Residues: CASSELANRDNEQFF. The chain has TRBV6-1 and TRBJ2-1; unclear D gene. V lost 2 bases and J lost 5, with 13 bases in between. There are 15 residues in the CDR3. The germline gives CDR1 MNHNS, CDR2 SASEGT.

The chain combines TRBV5-5 with TRBJ1-4, with D perhaps matching TRBD1 (5 bases). This CDR3 spans 14 amino acids. Germline V gene lookup returns CDR1 SGHKS and CDR2 YYEKEE (reference sequence). V lost 0 bases and J lost 8, with 11 bases in between. Here the CDR3 reads CASSLGQSHEKLFF. In DNA form, the CDR3 reads TGTGCCAGCAGCTTGGGACAGAGCCACGAAAAACTGTTTTTT.

The chain uses TRBV6-5 and TRBJ2-7; maybe TRBD1 (5 bases). Germline V gene sequence: CDR1 MNHEY, CDR2 SVGAGI. The CDR3 totals 15 residues. Trimming removed 0 bases at V and 5 bases at J, with 14 bases between. Written as DNA, the CDR3 is TGTGCCAGCAGTTACTCGGGTAGGGGTCCGGACGAGCAGTACTTC. Its translation: CASSYSGRGPDEQYF.

The chain is built from TRBV27 and TRBJ1-1; D gene unclear. The germline gives CDR1 MNHEY, CDR2 SMNVEV (reference sequence). V was shortened by 5 bases and J by 4 bases, with 11 bases between the two germline ends. The CDR3 spans 13 residues. CDR3: CASSRTSSTEAFF. CDR3 coding DNA: TGTGCCAGCAGTCGCACTAGTTCCACTGAAGCTTTCTTT.

This clone showed up just once. The CDR3 DNA reads as TGTGCCAGCTCAGAACTCTCTGGAAACACCATATATTTT. It encodes CASSELSGNTIYF. The chain employs TRBV18 and TRBJ1-3; D unclear. In germline, CDR1 is KGHSH, CDR2 LQKENI. Trimming cost V 5 bases and J 0 bases, with 5 bases left between them. There are 13 residues in the CDR3.

The genes are TRBV27 and TRBJ2-3; 8 nucleotides align to TRBD2. The CDR3 runs 14 residues. V trimming: 6 bases; J trimming: 3 bases; junction bases outside the gene matches: 5. The germline V gene encodes CDR1 MNHEY and CDR2 SMNVEV (reference sequence). The CDR3, as DNA: TGTGCCAGCAGGCCAGCGGGAGTGACAGATACGCAGTATTTT. This gives the protein CASRPAGVTDTQYF.

The gene calls are TRBV10-3 and TRBJ2-7; 8 bases are shared with TRBD1. The CDR3 sequence is 14 residues long. Germline CDR1 reads ENHRY; CDR2 reads SYGVKD. V lost 3 bases and J lost 5; bases outside the gene matches: 6. CDR3 in DNA: TGTGCCATCAGTGAAGGACAGGGCTATGACGAGCAGTACTTC. Encoded protein: CAISEGQGYDEQYF.

The genes are TRBV25-1 and TRBJ1-6, with D hard to call. This CDR3 is 14 amino acids long. CDR1 and CDR2 (germline): MGHDK, SYGVNS. Trimming pared 7 bases from V and 10 bases from J, leaving 17 bases between. CDR3 DNA: TGTGCCAGCACCAAGGCAGGACGGGGATCACCCCTCCACTTT. The encoded protein is CASTKAGRGSPLHF. Full variable domain (outside the CDR3, taken from reference TRBV25-1 and TRBJ1-6): EADIYQTPRYLVIGTGKKITLECSQTMGHDKMYWYQQDPGMELHLIHYSYGVNSTEKGDLSSESTVSRIRTEHFPLTLESARPSHTSQYLCASTKAGRGSPLHFGNGTRLTVT.

The chain combines TRBV5-5 with TRBJ2-3; 11 nucleotides agree with TRBD2. The V gene's germline CDR1 is SGHKS and CDR2 YYEKEE (reference sequence). J lost 0 bases, V lost 4 bases, and 10 bases had no gene match. The CDR3 loop spans 18 amino acids. CDR3 in amino acids: CASSPITTSGASTDTQYF. CDR3 bases: TGTGCCAGCAGCCCAATTACGACTAGCGGGGCTAGCACAGATACGCAGTATTTT.

This chain connects TRBV28 to TRBJ1-2; TRBD1 matches at 7 bases. Per the germline V gene, CDR1 is MDHEN and CDR2 is SYDVKM. V was clipped by 2 bases and J by 8 bases; unmatched bases: 8. This CDR3 has 14 amino acids. The chain's CDR3 is CASSLDRDIRGYTF. The CDR3 bases are TGTGCCAGCAGTTTAGACAGGGACATAAGAGGCTACACCTTC.

As to this clone: Other DNA variants within this sample encode the same CDR3. V gene TRBV27 combines with J gene TRBJ2-7; D is perhaps TRBD1 (5 bases). The CDR3 has 13 residues. Per the germline V gene, CDR1 is MNHEY and CDR2 is SMNVEV (reference sequence). Trimming took off 3 bases at V and 3 bases at J, with 9 bases between the two ends. The CDR3 DNA is TGTGCCAGCAGTTTGCGGCAGGGCTACGAGCAGTACTTC. Encoded protein: CASSLRQGYEQYF.